Sequencing of this T cell receptor beta chain was carried out in a study of cytotoxic CD8 clonotypes in ibrutinib-treated CLL. Overall study context: Complete response was seen in 2 patients and partial in approximately 24; roughly 12 progressed and about 15 stayed remitted after a median around 68 months. Study-level results: Under therapy, public clonotypes either contracted or stayed stable, and they were uncommon.

Clones were sequenced by immunoSEQ multiplex PCR, and TCRdb holds only the in-frame ones, with some missing. The sample yields over 120,000 clones, about four fifths seen once. This clone was counted once. Antigen unknown. CDR3 length: 13 residues. The TCR originated in a human donor with chronic lymphocytic leukemia. This material consisted of PBMCs, taken after 12 months of ibrutinib treatment. The chain is built from TRBV21-1 and TRBJ2-7. TRBV21-1 constitutes a pseudogene. The CDR3 region is CATRRVGLFEQYF. The CDR3 coding sequence is TGTGCCACCAGGAGGGTGGGGCTCTTCGAGCAGTACTTC.